This TCR beta chain was found in a study of prognosis after radiotherapy for stage I lung cancer. Concerning this clonotype itself: Its specificity is not known. Given the absence of the conserved phenylalanine or tryptophan at the CDR3 end, a read error is likely.

Whole-study findings and limits: In patients receiving stereotactic body radiation therapy, unique TCR clone counts fell afterward, median roughly 10,000 versus 7,000.

Two rounds of multiplex PCR amplified TCR beta CDR3 from genomic DNA. First-round PCR amplification was performed with primers specific to each TRBV and TRBJ gene. TCRdb re-analysed the multiplex PCR reads in MiXCR, keeping a single row per CDR3 protein. This table holds some 38,000 distinct CDR3 sequences, around 22% found once. The sample in question was PBMCs, obtained before or after stereotactic body radiation therapy (not recorded which). The receptor's source is a donor aged 50 or older with non-small cell lung cancer.

DNA for the CDR3: TGTGCCAGTAGTAGGGGAGCGCCGGAGGGGGATGAGCAGTTCATC. Protein: CASSRGAPEGDEQFI. This sequence joins TRBV19 and TRBJ2-1; the D gene could be TRBD1 or TRBD2 (6 bases each). The CDR3 is made up of 15 amino acids. V dropped 4 bases and J dropped 8 bases, with 18 bases sitting between them. Germline CDR1 and CDR2: LNHDA and SQIVND (reference sequence).